This is a list of T cell receptor beta chains from one sample in a study of response to subunit inactivated influenza vaccine. TCRdb called the RT-PCR reads again in MiXCR, with one record for every CDR3 protein. This table holds around 750,000 distinct CDR3 sequences, less than 25% found once. The material sequenced was PBMCs from blood, taken more than 4 days after vaccination. Receptors were obtained from a man aged 50-59 years who received an inactivated influenza vaccine. The CDR3 runs from the conserved cysteine through the conserved F or W. D genes are given only for firm matches. Clone sizes are given selectively: once, few, many, or a class where the clone is expanded.

d_gene,len,v_gene,abundance,j_gene,CDR3nt,CDR3aa
NA,15,TRBV9,NA,TRBJ2-1,TGTGCCAGCAGCGTGGGTACTTCTGAAAACAATGAGCAGTTCTTC,CASSVGTSENNEQFF
NA,15,TRBV20-1,few,TRBJ2-1,TGCAGTGCTAATAGCGGTCGGACCCTCTACAATGAGCAGTTCTTC,CSANSGRTLYNEQFF
NA,14,TRBV6-5,once,TRBJ2-7,TGTGCCAGCAGTTACTCGAGTGCCCACTACGAGCAGTACTTC,CASSYSSAHYEQYF
NA,14,TRBV6-1,few,TRBJ2-1,TGTGCCAGCAGAAAGGGGGTAAACTACAATGAGCAGTTCTTC,CASRKGVNYNEQFF
TRBD2,15,TRBV12-3/TRBV12-4,NA,TRBJ2-2,TGTGCCAGCAGTTTACCGACTAGCGGGAGCGGGGAGCTGTTTTTT,CASSLPTSGSGELFF
TRBD1,16,TRBV24-1,few,TRBJ2-5,TGTGCCACCAGTGATTTCGCCCGGACAGGGCAAGAGACCCAGTACTTC,CATSDFARTGQETQYF
TRBD1,16,TRBV20-1,few,TRBJ2-3,TGCAGTGCCGGACGGGACAGGGGCCCGACCAGCTATACGCAGTATTTT,CSAGRDRGPTSYTQYF
NA,15,TRBV12-3/TRBV12-4,NA,TRBJ2-5,TGTGCCAGCGTTCAGGGGCGGGGTCCGGGGGAGACCCAGTACTTC,CASVQGRGPGETQYF
TRBD1,16,TRBV5-1,few,TRBJ2-6,TGCGCCAGCAGCTATGGGACAGCCTCTGGGGCCAACGTCCTGACTTTC,CASSYGTASGANVLTF
NA,13,TRBV20-1,NA,TRBJ1-2,TGCAGTGCTTATCAGGGTGAGGAGGATGGCTACACCTTC,CSAYQGEEDGYTF
TRBD2,16,TRBV29-1,few,TRBJ2-3,TGCAGCGTTTTCAAGACTAGCGGGGGAAGCACAGATACGCAGTATTTT,CSVFKTSGGSTDTQYF
NA,14,TRBV25-1,NA,TRBJ2-5,TGTGCCAGCAGTGAATTCTTCATCACGGAGACCCAGTACTTC,CASSEFFITETQYF
NA,15,TRBV4-3,NA,TRBJ2-1,TGCGCCAGCAGCCAAGATCGGGACCGCCCTAATGAGCAGTTCTTC,CASSQDRDRPNEQFF
NA,16,TRBV29-1,few,TRBJ1-2,TGCAGCGTTGAAGGGTTTTATCGGACGGAGCACTATGGCTACACCTTC,CSVEGFYRTEHYGYTF
TRBD1,19,TRBV6-2/TRBV6-3,many,TRBJ2-7,TGTGCCAGACGTCGCCGAGGACAGGGGGCGCGTAGAGAGGCCTACGAGCAGTACTTC,CARRRRGQGARREAYEQYF
NA,15,TRBV18,NA,TRBJ2-5,TGTGCCAGCTCACCAGCGGGTCGTTTAGGAGAGACCCAGTACTTC,CASSPAGRLGETQYF
NA,14,TRBV12-3/TRBV12-4,NA,TRBJ2-7,TGTGCCAGCAGTTTAGGGCAGGAGCCCTACGAGCAGTACTTC,CASSLGQEPYEQYF
NA,14,TRBV12-3/TRBV12-4,NA,TRBJ1-1,TGTGCCAGCAGTCGGACAGCGCCGAACACTGAAGCTTTCTTT,CASSRTAPNTEAFF
TRBD1,16,TRBV12-3/TRBV12-4,NA,TRBJ1-2,TGTGCCAGCAGCCCGGGACAGGGTATCGTGTACTATGGCTACACCTTC,CASSPGQGIVYYGYTF
NA,14,TRBV4-3,NA,TRBJ1-6,TGCGCCAGCAGCCAAGATATGGGAGATTCACCCCTCCACTTT,CASSQDMGDSPLHF